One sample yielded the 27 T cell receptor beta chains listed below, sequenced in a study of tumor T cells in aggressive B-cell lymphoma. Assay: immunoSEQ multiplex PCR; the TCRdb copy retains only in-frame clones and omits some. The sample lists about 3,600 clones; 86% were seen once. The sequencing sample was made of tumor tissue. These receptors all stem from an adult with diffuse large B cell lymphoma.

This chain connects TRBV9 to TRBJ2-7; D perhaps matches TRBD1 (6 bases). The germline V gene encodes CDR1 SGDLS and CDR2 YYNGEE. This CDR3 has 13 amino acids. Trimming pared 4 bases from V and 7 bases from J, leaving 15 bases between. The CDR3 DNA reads TGTGCCAGCAGCCAGCCAGGGGTGGGGGAGCAGTACTTC. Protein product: CASSQPGVGEQYF.

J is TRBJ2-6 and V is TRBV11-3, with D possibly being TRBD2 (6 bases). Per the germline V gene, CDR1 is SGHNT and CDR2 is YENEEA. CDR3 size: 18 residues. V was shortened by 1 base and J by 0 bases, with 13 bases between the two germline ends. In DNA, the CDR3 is TGTGCCAGCAGCTTAGGGGGGGTGTCCTACTCTGGGGCCAACGTCCTGACTTTC. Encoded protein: CASSLGGVSYSGANVLTF.

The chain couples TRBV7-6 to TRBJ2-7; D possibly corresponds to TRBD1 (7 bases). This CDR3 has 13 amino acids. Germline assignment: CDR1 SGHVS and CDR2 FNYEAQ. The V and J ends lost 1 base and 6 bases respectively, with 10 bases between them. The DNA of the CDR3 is TGTGCCAGCAGCTTAGGGCAGGGGGGCGAGCAGTACTTC. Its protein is CASSLGQGGEQYF.

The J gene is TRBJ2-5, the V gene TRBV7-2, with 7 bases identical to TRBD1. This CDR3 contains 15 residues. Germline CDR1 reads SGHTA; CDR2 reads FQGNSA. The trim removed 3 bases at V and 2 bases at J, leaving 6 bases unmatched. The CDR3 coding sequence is TGTGCCAGCAGCTTGGGGACAGCAACACAAGAGACCCAGTACTTC. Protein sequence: CASSLGTATQETQYF.

For the CDR3, the DNA is TGTGCCAGTACTAGGCGATCTAACTATGGCTACACCTTC. Protein: CASTRRSNYGYTF. The V gene is TRBV19, the J gene TRBJ1-2; D ambiguous. This CDR3 region has 13 residues. Trimming removed 7 bases from V and 0 bases from J, with 9 bases in between. The V gene's germline CDR1 is LNHDA and CDR2 SQIVND (reference sequence).

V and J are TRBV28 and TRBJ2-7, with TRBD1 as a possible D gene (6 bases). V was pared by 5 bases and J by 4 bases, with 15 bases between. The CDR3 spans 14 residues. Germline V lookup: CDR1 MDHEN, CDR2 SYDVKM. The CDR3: CASSLLSGQYEQYF. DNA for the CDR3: TGTGCCAGCAGTCTACTATCTGGACAGTACGAGCAGTACTTC.

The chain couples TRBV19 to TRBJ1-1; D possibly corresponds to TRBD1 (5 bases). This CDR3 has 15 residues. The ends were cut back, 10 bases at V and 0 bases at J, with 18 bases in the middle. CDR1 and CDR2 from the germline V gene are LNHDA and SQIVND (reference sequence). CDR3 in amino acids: CATLGRKIMNTEAFF. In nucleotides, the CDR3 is TGTGCCACCTTGGGGCGGAAGATAATGAACACTGAAGCTTTCTTT. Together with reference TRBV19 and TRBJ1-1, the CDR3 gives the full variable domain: DGGITQSPKYLFRKEGQNVTLSCEQNLNHDAMYWYRQDPGQGLRLIYYSQIVNDFQKGDIAEGYSVSREKKESFPLTVTSAQKNPTAFYLCATLGRKIMNTEAFFGQGTRLTVV.

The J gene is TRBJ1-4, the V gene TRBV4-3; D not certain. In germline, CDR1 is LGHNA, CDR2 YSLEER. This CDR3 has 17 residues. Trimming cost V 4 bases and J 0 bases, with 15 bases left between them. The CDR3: CASSPLPPHATNEKLFF. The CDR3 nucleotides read TGCGCCAGCAGCCCCCTCCCCCCACATGCAACTAATGAAAAACTGTTTTTT.

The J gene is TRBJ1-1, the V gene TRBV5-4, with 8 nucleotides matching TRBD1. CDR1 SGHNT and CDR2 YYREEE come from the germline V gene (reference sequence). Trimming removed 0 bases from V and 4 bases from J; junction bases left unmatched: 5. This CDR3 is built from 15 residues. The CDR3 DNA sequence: TGTGCCAGCAGCTTGGGGGCAGGGGGCCTCACTGAAGCTTTCTTT. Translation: CASSLGAGGLTEAFF.

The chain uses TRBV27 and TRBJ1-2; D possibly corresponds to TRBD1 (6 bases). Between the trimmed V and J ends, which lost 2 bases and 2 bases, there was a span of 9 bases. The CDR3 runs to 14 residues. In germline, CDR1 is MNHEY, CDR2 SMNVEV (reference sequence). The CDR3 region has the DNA TGTGCCAGCAGTTTAAACGGACAGAACTATGGCTACACCTTC. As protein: CASSLNGQNYGYTF.

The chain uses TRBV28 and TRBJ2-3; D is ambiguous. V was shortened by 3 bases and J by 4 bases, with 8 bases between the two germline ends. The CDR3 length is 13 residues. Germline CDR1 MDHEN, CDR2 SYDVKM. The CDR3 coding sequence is TGTGCCAGCAGTTTGGAGCTGGCAGATACGCAGTATTTT. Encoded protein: CASSLELADTQYF.

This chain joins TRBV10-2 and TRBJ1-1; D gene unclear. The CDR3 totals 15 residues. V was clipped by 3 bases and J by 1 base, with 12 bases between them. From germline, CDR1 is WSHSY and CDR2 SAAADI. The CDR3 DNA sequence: TGCGCCAGCAGTGAATATTGGGCCGGGAACACTGAAGCTTTCTTT. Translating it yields CASSEYWAGNTEAFF.

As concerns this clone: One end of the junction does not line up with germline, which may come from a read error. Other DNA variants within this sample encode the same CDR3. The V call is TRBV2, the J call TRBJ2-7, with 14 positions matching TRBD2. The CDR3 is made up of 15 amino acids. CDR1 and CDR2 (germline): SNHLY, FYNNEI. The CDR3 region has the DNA TGCGCCAGCAGAGAAGGACTAGCGGGGGGCTGGGAGCAGTACTTC. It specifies CASREGLAGGWEQYF.

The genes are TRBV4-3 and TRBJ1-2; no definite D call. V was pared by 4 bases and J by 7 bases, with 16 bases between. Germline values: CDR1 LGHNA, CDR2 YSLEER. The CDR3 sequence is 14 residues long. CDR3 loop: CASSPQAGERGYTF. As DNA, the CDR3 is TGCGCCAGCAGCCCCCAGGCCGGGGAACGTGGCTACACCTTC.

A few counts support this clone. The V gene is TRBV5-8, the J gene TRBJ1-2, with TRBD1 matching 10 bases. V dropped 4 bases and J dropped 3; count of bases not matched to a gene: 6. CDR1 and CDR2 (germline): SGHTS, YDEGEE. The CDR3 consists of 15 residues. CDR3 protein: CASSLGTGADYGYTF. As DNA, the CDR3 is TGTGCCAGCAGCCTCGGGACAGGGGCAGACTATGGCTACACCTTC.

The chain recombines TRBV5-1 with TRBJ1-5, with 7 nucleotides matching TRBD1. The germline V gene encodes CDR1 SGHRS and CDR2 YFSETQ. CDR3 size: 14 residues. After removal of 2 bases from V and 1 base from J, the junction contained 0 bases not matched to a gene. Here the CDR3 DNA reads TGCGCCAGCAGCTTACAGGGGAGCAATCAGCCCCAGCATTTT. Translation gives CASSLQGSNQPQHF.

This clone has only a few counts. The DNA of the CDR3 is TGTGCCAGCAGTTACTCGAGGGGAGGGGCTTTAGAAGCTTTCTTT. Its translation: CASSYSRGGALEAFF. This chain joins TRBV6-5 and TRBJ1-1; tentatively, D is TRBD1 (5 bases). Germline V gene lookup returns CDR1 MNHEY and CDR2 SVGAGI. CDR3 length equals 15 residues. V was trimmed by 0 bases and J by 8 bases, leaving 16 bases between them.

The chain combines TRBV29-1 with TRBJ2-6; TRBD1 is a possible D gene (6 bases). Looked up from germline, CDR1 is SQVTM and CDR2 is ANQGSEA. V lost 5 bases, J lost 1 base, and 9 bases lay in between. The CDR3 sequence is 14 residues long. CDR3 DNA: TGCAGCGTTTACAGGGCTTCTGGGGCCAACGTCCTGACTTTC. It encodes CSVYRASGANVLTF.

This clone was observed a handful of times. The CDR3 nucleotides read TGTGCCAGCAGCCTGGGACTAGGCAAGGTTGAGCAGTTCTTC. Translated: CASSLGLGKVEQFF. This chain joins TRBV11-2 and TRBJ2-1; TRBD2 matches 8 bases. In germline, CDR1 is SGHAT, CDR2 FQNNGV. CDR3 size: 14 residues. The V and J ends lost 5 bases and 9 bases, in that order; junction bases with no gene match: 9.

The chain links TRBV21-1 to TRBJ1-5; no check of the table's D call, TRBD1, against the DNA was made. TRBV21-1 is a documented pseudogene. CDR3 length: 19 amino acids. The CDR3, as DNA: TGTGCCAGCAGCAAAAGGCTGAGGAAACAGGGGTGGTCCGGACAGCCCCAGCATTTT. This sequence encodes CASSKRLRKQGWSGQPQHF.

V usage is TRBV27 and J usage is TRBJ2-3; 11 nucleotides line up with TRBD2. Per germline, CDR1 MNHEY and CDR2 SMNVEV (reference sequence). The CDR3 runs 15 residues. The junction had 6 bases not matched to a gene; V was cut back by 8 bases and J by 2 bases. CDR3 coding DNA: TGTGCCAGCGCCTATAGCGGGGGGGCCACAGATACGCAGTATTTT. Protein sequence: CASAYSGGATDTQYF.

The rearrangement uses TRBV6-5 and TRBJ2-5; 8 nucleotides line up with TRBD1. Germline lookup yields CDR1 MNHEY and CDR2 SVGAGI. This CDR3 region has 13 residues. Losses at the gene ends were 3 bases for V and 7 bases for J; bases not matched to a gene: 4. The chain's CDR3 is CASSYGQGGTQYF. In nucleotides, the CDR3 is TGTGCCAGCAGTTATGGACAGGGAGGGACCCAGTACTTC.

CDR3 nucleotides: TGTGCCAGCAGCGTAGGCGGCGGGGGGACGGCTTGGGAGACCCAGTACTTC. As protein: CASSVGGGGTAWETQYF. The genes are TRBV9 and TRBJ2-5; 8 nucleotides line up with TRBD2. The CDR3 consists of 17 residues. The germline gives CDR1 SGDLS, CDR2 YYNGEE. The trim removed 0 bases at V and 5 bases at J, leaving 12 bases unmatched.

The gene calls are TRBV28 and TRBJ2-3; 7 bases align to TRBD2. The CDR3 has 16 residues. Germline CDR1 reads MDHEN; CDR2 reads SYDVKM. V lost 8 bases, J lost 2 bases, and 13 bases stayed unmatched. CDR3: CASSIGRGDYTDTQYF. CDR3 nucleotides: TGTGCCAGCTCCATCGGTCGGGGGGACTACACAGATACGCAGTATTTT.

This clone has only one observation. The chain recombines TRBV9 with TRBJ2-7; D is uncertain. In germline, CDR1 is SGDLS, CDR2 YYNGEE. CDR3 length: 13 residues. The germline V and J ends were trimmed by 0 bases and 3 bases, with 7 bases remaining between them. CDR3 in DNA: TGTGCCAGCAGCGTAGCAGATTTCTACGAGCAGTACTTC. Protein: CASSVADFYEQYF.

Here the CDR3 reads CASSPSSGTGINSPLHF. The CDR3, as DNA: TGCGCCAGCAGCCCCAGTTCCGGGACAGGCATTAATTCACCCCTCCACTTT. The chain links TRBV4-3 to TRBJ1-6; 8 bases align to TRBD1. CDR1 LGHNA and CDR2 YSLEER come from the germline V gene. The trim removed 4 bases at V and 6 bases at J, leaving 11 bases unmatched. The CDR3 consists of 17 residues.

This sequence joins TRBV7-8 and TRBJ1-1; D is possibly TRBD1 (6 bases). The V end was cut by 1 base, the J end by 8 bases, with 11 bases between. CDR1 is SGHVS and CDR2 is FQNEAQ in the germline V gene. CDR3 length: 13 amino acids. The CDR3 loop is CASSLGLGGEAFF. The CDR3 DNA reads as TGTGCCAGCAGCTTAGGGTTAGGGGGAGAAGCTTTCTTT.